Listed below are T cell receptor beta chains from one sample, sequenced in a study of CD8+ T cells in alopecia areata. Using immunoSEQ multiplex PCR, the repertoire was profiled, and TCRdb retains in-frame clones only, with some absent. The repertoire includes 100,000 to 150,000 clones, around 50% of them detected once, and roughly 10% sits in the top ten. The material sequenced was NKG2D-low CD8+ T cells sorted from blood. The receptor set was obtained from a human donor with alopecia areata. The CDR3 runs from the conserved cysteine through the conserved F or W. The D gene is left open where the match is weak. Some rows have no size entry. The others give once, few or many, or a class for an expanded clone.

cdr3_nt: TGCAGCGTTGTGTCGGGATACGAGCAGTACTTC; cdr3_aa: CSVVSGYEQYF; clone_size: -; d_call: -; v_call: TRBV29-1; j_call: TRBJ2-7
cdr3_nt: TGTGCCAGCAGCCAAACAGGGAACGAGCAGTACTTC; cdr3_aa: CASSQTGNEQYF; clone_size: few; d_call: -; v_call: TRBV14; j_call: TRBJ2-7
cdr3_nt: TGTGCCAGCAGCTTGGCGGAAGAGCAGTACTTC; cdr3_aa: CASSLAEEQYF; clone_size: -; d_call: -; v_call: TRBV5-6; j_call: TRBJ2-7
cdr3_nt: TGTGCCAGCAGCGTTTCTAGCGGGAGGGCAAAGGATACGCAGTATTTT; cdr3_aa: CASSVSSGRAKDTQYF; clone_size: -; d_call: TRBD2; v_call: TRBV9; j_call: TRBJ2-3
cdr3_nt: TGTGCCAGCAGTTACGGAGGGGCGGACGAGCAGTACTTC; cdr3_aa: CASSYGGADEQYF; clone_size: -; d_call: -; v_call: TRBV6-5; j_call: TRBJ2-7
cdr3_nt: TGTGCCAGCAGTTCCGGGACAGGGGATACCAATGAGCAGTTCTTC; cdr3_aa: CASSSGTGDTNEQFF; clone_size: -; d_call: TRBD1; v_call: TRBV28; j_call: TRBJ2-1
cdr3_nt: TGTGCCAGCAGTGCGGGACTCCCGCCCCACGAGCAGTACTTC; cdr3_aa: CASSAGLPPHEQYF; clone_size: -; d_call: -; v_call: TRBV28; j_call: TRBJ2-7
cdr3_nt: TGTGCCTGGAGGCCAGACAGGGACAATCAGCCCCAGCATTTT; cdr3_aa: CAWRPDRDNQPQHF; clone_size: few; d_call: TRBD1; v_call: TRBV30; j_call: TRBJ1-5
cdr3_nt: TGCAGCGTTGGAGGGGGCTACGAGCAGTACTTC; cdr3_aa: CSVGGGYEQYF; clone_size: -; d_call: -; v_call: TRBV29-1; j_call: TRBJ2-7
cdr3_nt: TGCAGCGTTGAAGATCCAGGCCAATCCTACGAGCAGTACTTC; cdr3_aa: CSVEDPGQSYEQYF; clone_size: -; d_call: -; v_call: TRBV29-1; j_call: TRBJ2-7
cdr3_nt: TGCGCCAGCAGCTTGGAGGGTACACAGATACGGTTT; cdr3_aa: CASSLEGTQIRF; clone_size: -; d_call: -; v_call: TRBV5-1; j_call: TRBJ2-3
cdr3_nt: TGCAGTGCTAGTACCAATGAGCAGTTCTTC; cdr3_aa: CSASTNEQFF; clone_size: -; d_call: -; v_call: TRBV20-1; j_call: TRBJ2-1
cdr3_nt: TGCGCCAGCAGCGCGGCAGACAATGAGCAGTTCTTC; cdr3_aa: CASSAADNEQFF; clone_size: -; d_call: -; v_call: TRBV5-1; j_call: TRBJ2-1
cdr3_nt: TGTGCCTGGAGTAGAGGGGTCCCTGAAGCTTTCTTT; cdr3_aa: CAWSRGVPEAFF; clone_size: -; d_call: -; v_call: TRBV30; j_call: TRBJ1-1
cdr3_nt: TGTGCCAGCAGTTTGACCCCGAATGAGCAGTTCTTC; cdr3_aa: CASSLTPNEQFF; clone_size: few; d_call: -; v_call: TRBV28; j_call: TRBJ2-1
cdr3_nt: TGCGCCAGCAGCCAAGTTGGGAAAGAGACCCAGTACTTC; cdr3_aa: CASSQVGKETQYF; clone_size: -; d_call: -; v_call: TRBV4-1; j_call: TRBJ2-5
cdr3_nt: TGTGCCAGCAGTCCCCAAGGGGCTGGGGCCAACGTCCTGACTTTC; cdr3_aa: CASSPQGAGANVLTF; clone_size: -; d_call: -; v_call: TRBV27; j_call: TRBJ2-6
cdr3_nt: TGTGCCAGCAGTTTCTTTCAGGGGAGCACAGATACGCAGTATTTT; cdr3_aa: CASSFFQGSTDTQYF; clone_size: -; d_call: -; v_call: TRBV28; j_call: TRBJ2-3
cdr3_nt: TGCAGCGTTGAAGGGGAAGCCTCGGAGACCACTGAAGCTTTCTTT; cdr3_aa: CSVEGEASETTEAFF; clone_size: few; d_call: -; v_call: TRBV29-1; j_call: TRBJ1-1
cdr3_nt: TGTGCTAGTGGCAGTGTTCGTGATAATACGCAGTATTTT; cdr3_aa: CASGSVRDNTQYF; clone_size: -; d_call: -; v_call: TRBV12-5; j_call: TRBJ2-3
cdr3_nt: TGTGCCAGCGGTCCCCCCGGGGAGCTGTTTTTT; cdr3_aa: CASGPPGELFF; clone_size: -; d_call: -; v_call: TRBV2; j_call: TRBJ2-2
cdr3_nt: TGCGCCAGCAGTCAATCGAGGCCCAGGTTTGGTGAAAACTCCTACGAGCAGTACTTC; cdr3_aa: CASSQSRPRFGENSYEQYF; clone_size: -; d_call: -; v_call: TRBV23-1; j_call: TRBJ2-7
cdr3_nt: TGCAGCGTTGAAGATCGGACTTCTCAGTTCTTC; cdr3_aa: CSVEDRTSQFF; clone_size: few; d_call: -; v_call: TRBV29-1; j_call: TRBJ2-1
cdr3_nt: TGCAGCGTTAAATGGGACAGCAACCAAACCGGGGAGCTGTTTTTT; cdr3_aa: CSVKWDSNQTGELFF; clone_size: -; d_call: TRBD1; v_call: TRBV29-1; j_call: TRBJ2-2
cdr3_nt: TGTGCCAGCAGCACCGAGGGCGGGGCAAACACCGGGGAGCTGTTTTTT; cdr3_aa: CASSTEGGANTGELFF; clone_size: -; d_call: -; v_call: TRBV7-9; j_call: TRBJ2-2
cdr3_nt: TGCAGCGTTGAAGGTCCGGACAGGGACGAGGGTTACGAGCAGTACTTC; cdr3_aa: CSVEGPDRDEGYEQYF; clone_size: -; d_call: TRBD1; v_call: TRBV29-1; j_call: TRBJ2-7
cdr3_nt: TGCAGCGTTGAAGAACCGGCCCCATGGGATGGCTACACCTTC; cdr3_aa: CSVEEPAPWDGYTF; clone_size: -; d_call: -; v_call: TRBV29-1; j_call: TRBJ1-2
cdr3_nt: TGCGCCAGCAGCCATGGGAGGGAGACTGAAGCTTTCTTT; cdr3_aa: CASSHGRETEAFF; clone_size: -; d_call: -; v_call: TRBV4-1; j_call: TRBJ1-1
cdr3_nt: TGTGCCTGGTCCGGAGCGGGAGCGTCGGATGAGCAGTTCTTC; cdr3_aa: CAWSGAGASDEQFF; clone_size: -; d_call: TRBD2; v_call: TRBV30; j_call: TRBJ2-1